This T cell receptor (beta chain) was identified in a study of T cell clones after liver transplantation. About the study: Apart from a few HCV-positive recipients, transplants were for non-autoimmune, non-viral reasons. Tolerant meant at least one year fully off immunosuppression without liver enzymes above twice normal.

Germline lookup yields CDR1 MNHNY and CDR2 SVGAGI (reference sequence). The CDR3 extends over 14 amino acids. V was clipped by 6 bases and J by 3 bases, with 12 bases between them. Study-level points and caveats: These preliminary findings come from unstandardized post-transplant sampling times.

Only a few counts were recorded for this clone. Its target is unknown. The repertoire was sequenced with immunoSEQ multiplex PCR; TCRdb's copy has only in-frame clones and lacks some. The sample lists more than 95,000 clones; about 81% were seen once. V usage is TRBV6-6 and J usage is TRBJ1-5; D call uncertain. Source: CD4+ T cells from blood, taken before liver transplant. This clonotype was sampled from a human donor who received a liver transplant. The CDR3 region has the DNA TGTGCCAGCAGGGCACTGACCCTCAATCAGCCCCAGCATTTT. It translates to CASRALTLNQPQHF.